This T cell receptor beta chain was sequenced in a study of human T cells and chemical hapten exposure. For the study at large: Minor volume differences among pooled libraries chiefly drove per-sample TCR yield variation. Study findings and constraints: In the PT1 data, expanded TCR counts showed a positive correlation with patch test score. Compared with pre-sensitization or healthy control sets, expanded TCRs clustered more.

To note about this clonotype: The antigen remains undetermined.

Source study methods: Samples had a median of 95,638 TCRs, ranging about 20,000 to 700,000. TCRdb used MiXCR to reprocess the RACE reads, holding one entry per CDR3 protein. The V and J calls were not made by the authors but by TCRdb's processing. The repertoire holds over 55,000 distinct CDR3 sequences, with around 12% as singletons. The time point: patch test 3, about 24 weeks after DPC sensitization. Treatment described: therapeutic diphenylcyclopropenone sensitization with weekly scalp DPC. There are 17 residues in the CDR3. The rearrangement uses TRBV12-2 and TRBJ2-4. TRBV12-2 is a pseudogene segment. The sample consisted of whole blood, taken in connection with sensitization to the hapten diphenylcyclopropenone (DPC). The clonotype was recovered from a man aged 25-45 years with alopecia areata. Some clones in this sample may be carry-over from other donors' samples. The CDR3 reads CASRLESVGLAKNIQYF. The CDR3 bases are TGTGCAAGTCGCTTAGAGTCGGTGGGACTAGCCAAAAACATTCAGTACTTC.